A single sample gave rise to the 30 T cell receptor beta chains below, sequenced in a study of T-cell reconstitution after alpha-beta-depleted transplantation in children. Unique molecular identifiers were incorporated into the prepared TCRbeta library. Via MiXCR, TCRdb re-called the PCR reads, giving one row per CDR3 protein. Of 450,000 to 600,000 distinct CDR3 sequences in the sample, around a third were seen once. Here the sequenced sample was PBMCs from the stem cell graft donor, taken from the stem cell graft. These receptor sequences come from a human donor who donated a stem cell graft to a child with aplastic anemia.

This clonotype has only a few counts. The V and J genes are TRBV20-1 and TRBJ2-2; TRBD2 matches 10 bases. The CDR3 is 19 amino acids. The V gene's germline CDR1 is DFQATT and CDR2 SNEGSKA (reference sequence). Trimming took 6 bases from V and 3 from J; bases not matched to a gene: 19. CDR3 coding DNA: TGCAGTGCCCGGGTAGGAAGAGCGGGAGGGTACGCGGACACCGGGGAGCTGTTTTTT. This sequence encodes CSARVGRAGGYADTGELFF.

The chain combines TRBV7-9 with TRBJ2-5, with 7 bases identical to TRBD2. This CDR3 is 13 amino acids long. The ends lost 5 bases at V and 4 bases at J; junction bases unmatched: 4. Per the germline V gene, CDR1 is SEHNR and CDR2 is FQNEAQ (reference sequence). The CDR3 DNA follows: TGTGCCAGCAGCCTGACTAGCATAGAGACCCAGTACTTC. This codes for CASSLTSIETQYF.

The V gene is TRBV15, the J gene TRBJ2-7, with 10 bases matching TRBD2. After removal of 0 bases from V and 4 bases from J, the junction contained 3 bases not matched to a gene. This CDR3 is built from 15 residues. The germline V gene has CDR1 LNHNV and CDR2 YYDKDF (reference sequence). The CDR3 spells CATSRDLAGAYEQYF. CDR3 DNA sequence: TGTGCCACCAGCAGAGATCTAGCGGGAGCGTACGAGCAGTACTTC.

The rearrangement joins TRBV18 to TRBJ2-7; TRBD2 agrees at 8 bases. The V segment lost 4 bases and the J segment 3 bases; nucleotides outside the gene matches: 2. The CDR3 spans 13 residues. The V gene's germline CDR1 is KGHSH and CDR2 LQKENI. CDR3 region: CASSRTSNYEQYF. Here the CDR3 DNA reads TGTGCCAGCTCACGGACTAGCAACTACGAGCAGTACTTC.

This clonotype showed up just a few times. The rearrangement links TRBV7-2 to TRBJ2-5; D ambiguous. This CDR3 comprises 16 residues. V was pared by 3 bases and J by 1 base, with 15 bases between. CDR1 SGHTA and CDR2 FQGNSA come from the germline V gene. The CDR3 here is CASSLLSYALQETQYF. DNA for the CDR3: TGTGCCAGCAGCTTGTTGAGTTACGCGCTCCAAGAGACCCAGTACTTC.

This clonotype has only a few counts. Written as DNA, the CDR3 is TGTGCCAGCAGCGTCTATTCTAGCTCCTATAATTCACCCCTCCACTTT. Its translation is CASSVYSSSYNSPLHF. The rearrangement joins TRBV9 to TRBJ1-6; D is uncertain. V lost 2 bases, J lost 0 bases, and 9 bases lay in between. The germline gives CDR1 SGDLS, CDR2 YYNGEE. This CDR3 contains 16 residues.

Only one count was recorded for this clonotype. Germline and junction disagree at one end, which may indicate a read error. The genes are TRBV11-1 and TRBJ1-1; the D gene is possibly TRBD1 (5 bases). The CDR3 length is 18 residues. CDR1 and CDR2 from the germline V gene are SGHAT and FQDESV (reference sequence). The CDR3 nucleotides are TGTGCCAGCAGCGTAGCCGGACGGGGGGGGAGTTCTAACACTGAAGCTTTCTTT. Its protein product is CASSVAGRGGSSNTEAFF.

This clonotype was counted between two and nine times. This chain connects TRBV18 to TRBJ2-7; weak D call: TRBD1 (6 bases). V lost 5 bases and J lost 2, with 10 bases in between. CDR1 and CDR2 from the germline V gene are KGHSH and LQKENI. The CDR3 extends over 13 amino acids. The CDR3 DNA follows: TGTGCCAGCTCAGAAACAGGGACCTACGAGCAGTACGTC. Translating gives CASSETGTYEQYV.

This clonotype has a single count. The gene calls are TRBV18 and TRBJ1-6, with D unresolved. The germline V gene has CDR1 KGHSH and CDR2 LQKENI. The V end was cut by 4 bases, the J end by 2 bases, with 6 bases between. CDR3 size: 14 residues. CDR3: CASSRETYNSPLHF. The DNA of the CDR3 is TGTGCCAGCTCACGAGAAACCTATAATTCACCCCTCCACTTT.

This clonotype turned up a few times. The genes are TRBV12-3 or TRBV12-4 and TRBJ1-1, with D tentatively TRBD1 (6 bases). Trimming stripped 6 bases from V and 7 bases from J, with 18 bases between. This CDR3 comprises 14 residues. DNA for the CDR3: TGTGCCAGCAGGTATAATAACAGGGAGGTTGAAGCTTTCTTT. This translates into CASRYNNREVEAFF.

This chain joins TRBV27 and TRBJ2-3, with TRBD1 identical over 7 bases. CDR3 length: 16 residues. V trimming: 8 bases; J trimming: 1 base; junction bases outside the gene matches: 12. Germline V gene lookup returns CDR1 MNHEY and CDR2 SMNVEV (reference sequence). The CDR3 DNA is TGTGCCAGCTACATGCTTGGGACAGAACGCACAGATACGCAGTATTTT. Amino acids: CASYMLGTERTDTQYF.

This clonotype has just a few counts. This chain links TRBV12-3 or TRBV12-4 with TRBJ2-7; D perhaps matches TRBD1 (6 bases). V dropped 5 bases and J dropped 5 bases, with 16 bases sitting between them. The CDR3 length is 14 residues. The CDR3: CASSLGQGIHEQYF. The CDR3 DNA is TGTGCCAGCAGTCTGGGGCAGGGGATCCACGAGCAGTACTTC.

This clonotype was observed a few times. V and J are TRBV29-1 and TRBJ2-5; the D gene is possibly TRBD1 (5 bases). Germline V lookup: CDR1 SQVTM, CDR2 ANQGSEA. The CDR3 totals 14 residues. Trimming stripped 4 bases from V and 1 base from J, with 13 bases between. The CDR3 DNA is TGCAGCGTTGCTCCCCTCCAGGGCCAAGAGACCCAGTACTTC. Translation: CSVAPLQGQETQYF.

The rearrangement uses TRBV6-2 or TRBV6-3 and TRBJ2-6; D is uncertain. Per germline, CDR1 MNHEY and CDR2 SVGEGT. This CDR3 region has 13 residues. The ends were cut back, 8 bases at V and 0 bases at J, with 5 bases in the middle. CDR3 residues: CASGFSGANVLTF. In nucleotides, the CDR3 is TGTGCCAGCGGGTTCTCTGGGGCCAACGTCCTGACTTTC.

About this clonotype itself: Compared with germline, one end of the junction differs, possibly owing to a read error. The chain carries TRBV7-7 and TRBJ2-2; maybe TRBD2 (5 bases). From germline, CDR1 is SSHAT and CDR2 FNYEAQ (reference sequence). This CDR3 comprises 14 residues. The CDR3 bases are TGTGCCAGCAGATTAGGTGGCGGGACCGGGGAGCTGTTTTTT. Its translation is CASRLGGGTGELFF.

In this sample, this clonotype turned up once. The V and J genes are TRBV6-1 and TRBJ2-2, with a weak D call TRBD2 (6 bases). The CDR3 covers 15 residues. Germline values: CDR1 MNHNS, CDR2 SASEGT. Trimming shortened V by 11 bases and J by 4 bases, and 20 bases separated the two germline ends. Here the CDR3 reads CAATRSPEGTGELFF. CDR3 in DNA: TGTGCCGCCACTCGATCCCCGGAGGGCACCGGGGAGCTGTTTTTT.

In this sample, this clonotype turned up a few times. This CDR3 is CAISEAVSNQPQHF. In DNA, the CDR3 is TGTGCCATCAGTGAAGCAGTTAGCAATCAGCCCCAGCATTTT. The chain employs TRBV10-3 and TRBJ1-5; unclear D gene. Trimming pared 3 bases from V and 0 bases from J, leaving 6 bases between. The CDR3 is 14 residues long. Germline-derived CDR1 and CDR2 are ENHRY and SYGVKD.

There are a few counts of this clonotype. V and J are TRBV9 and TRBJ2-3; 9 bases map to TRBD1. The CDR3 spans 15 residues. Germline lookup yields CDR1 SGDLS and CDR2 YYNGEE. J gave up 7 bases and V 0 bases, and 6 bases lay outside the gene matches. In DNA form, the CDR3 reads TGTGCCAGCAGCGTAGGGACAGGGGCTGGACATACGCAGTATTTT. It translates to CASSVGTGAGHTQYF.

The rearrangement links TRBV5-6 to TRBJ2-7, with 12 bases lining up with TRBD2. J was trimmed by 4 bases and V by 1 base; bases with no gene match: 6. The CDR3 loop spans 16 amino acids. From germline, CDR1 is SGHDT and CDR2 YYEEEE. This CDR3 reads CASSLRLAGASYEQYF. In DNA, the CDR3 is TGTGCCAGCAGCTTGCGACTAGCGGGAGCGTCGTACGAGCAGTACTTC.

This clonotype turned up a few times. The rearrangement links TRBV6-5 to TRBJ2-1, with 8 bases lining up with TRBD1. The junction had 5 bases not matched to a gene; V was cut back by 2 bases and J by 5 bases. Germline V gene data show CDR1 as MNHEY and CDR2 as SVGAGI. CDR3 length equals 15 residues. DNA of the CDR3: TGTGCCAGCAGTTACCAGGGACAGGATAACAATGAGCAGTTCTTC. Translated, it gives CASSYQGQDNNEQFF.

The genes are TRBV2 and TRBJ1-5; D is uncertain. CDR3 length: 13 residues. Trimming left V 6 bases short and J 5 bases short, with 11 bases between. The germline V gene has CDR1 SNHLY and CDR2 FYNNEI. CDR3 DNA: TGTGCCAGCAGGGTTTACAGAGATCAGCCCCAGCATTTT. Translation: CASRVYRDQPQHF.

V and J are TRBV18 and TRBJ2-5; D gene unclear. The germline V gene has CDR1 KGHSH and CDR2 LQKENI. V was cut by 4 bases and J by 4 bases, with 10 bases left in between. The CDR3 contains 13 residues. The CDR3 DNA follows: TGTGCCAGCTCACTACACTTGGGAGAGACCCAGTACTTC. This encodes CASSLHLGETQYF.

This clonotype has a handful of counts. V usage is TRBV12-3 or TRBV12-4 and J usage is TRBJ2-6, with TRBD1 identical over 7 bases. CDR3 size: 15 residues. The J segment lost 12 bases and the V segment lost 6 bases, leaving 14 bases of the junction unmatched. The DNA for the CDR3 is TGTGCCAGCAGCACCGGGACAGCCTTCGCGGCCGTCCTGACTTTC. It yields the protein CASSTGTAFAAVLTF.

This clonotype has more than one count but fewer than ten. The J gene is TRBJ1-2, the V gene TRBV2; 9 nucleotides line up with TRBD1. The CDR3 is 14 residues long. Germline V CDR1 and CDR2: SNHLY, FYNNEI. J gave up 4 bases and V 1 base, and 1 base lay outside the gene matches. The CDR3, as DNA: TGTGCCAGCAGTGAAGGGACAGGGGTCTATGGCTACACCTTC. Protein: CASSEGTGVYGYTF.

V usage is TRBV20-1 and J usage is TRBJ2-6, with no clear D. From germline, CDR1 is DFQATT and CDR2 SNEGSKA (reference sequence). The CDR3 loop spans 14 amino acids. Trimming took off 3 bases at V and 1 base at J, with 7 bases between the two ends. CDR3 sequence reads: CSARSVSGANVLTF. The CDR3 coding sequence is TGCAGTGCTAGGAGTGTTTCTGGGGCCAACGTCCTGACTTTC.

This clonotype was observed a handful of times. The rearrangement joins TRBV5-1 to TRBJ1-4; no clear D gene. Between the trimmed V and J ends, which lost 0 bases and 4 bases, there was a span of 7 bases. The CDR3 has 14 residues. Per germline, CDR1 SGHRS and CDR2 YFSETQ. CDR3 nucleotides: TGCGCCAGCAGCTTGGCTGGGGATAATGAAAAACTGTTTTTT. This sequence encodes CASSLAGDNEKLFF.

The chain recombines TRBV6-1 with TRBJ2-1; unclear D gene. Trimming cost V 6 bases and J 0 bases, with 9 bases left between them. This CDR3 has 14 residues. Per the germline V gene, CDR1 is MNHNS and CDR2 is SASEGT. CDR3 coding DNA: TGTGCCAGCAGGGCAGCCTTCTCCTACAATGAGCAGTTCTTC. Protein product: CASRAAFSYNEQFF.

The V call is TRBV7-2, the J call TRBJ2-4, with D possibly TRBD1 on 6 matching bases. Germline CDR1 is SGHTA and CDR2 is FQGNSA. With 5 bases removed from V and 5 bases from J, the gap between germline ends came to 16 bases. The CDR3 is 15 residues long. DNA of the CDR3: TGTGCCAGCAGCATGGGGACACTCCGCCAAAACATTCAGTACTTC. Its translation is CASSMGTLRQNIQYF.

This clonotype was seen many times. The DNA for the CDR3 is TGCAGTGCTAGAGATCGAGGGCGGGAGAATCCCTACAATGAGCAGTTCTTC. It is translated as CSARDRGRENPYNEQFF. V usage is TRBV20-1 and J usage is TRBJ2-1; 7 bases fit TRBD2. Per germline, CDR1 DFQATT and CDR2 SNEGSKA (reference sequence). The CDR3 has 17 residues. Unmatched junction bases numbered 10, after V lost 0 bases and J lost 2 bases.

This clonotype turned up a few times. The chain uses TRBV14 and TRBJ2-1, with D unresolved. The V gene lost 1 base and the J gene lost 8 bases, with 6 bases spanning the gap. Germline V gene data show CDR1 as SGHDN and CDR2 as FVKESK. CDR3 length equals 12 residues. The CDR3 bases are TGTGCCAGCAGCCAAGTCCTAGATGAGCAGTTCTTC. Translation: CASSQVLDEQFF.